This passage covers 18 T cell receptor beta chains from one sample sequenced in a study of identical twins. One entry per CDR3 protein results from TCRdb running MiXCR on the 5' RACE reads. This table holds roughly 250,000 distinct CDR3 sequences, approximately 7% found once. These data were likewise used in another study, on yellow fever vaccine responses in identical twins.

The sequenced material came from memory (CD45RO+) T cells sorted from blood. Receptors were obtained from a woman younger than 30 in good health.

V and J are TRBV7-8 and TRBJ2-7; D is possibly TRBD1 (6 bases). CDR1 is SGHVS and CDR2 is FQNEAQ in the germline V gene. Trimming removed 1 base from V and 2 bases from J, with 15 bases in between. The CDR3 has 16 residues. The CDR3 loop is CASSLEGRGTAYEQYF. In DNA, the CDR3 is TGTGCCAGCAGCTTAGAGGGCAGGGGAACCGCCTACGAGCAGTACTTC.

This clonotype has just a few counts. V gene TRBV5-1 combines with J gene TRBJ2-3; the match to TRBD1 covers 7 bases. This CDR3 spans 16 amino acids. CDR1 and CDR2 (germline): SGHRS, YFSETQ. Germline trimming cut 4 bases from V and 5 bases from J; bases unmatched to any gene: 13. The CDR3 DNA sequence: TGCGCCAGCAGCGCCATACGGGACAGCCAAGAAGATACGCAGTATTTT. Translation: CASSAIRDSQEDTQYF.

The sample holds many counts of this clonotype. The chain uses TRBV11-2 and TRBJ2-1, with D unclear. The CDR3 contains 14 residues. CDR1 is SGHAT, CDR2 FQNNGV, per germline. Trimming removed 0 bases at V and 9 bases at J, with 12 bases between. CDR3 protein: CASSLDGVWSEQFF. CDR3 DNA sequence: TGTGCCAGCAGCTTAGATGGGGTTTGGTCTGAGCAGTTCTTC. Full variable domain (rest looked up from reference TRBV11-2 and TRBJ2-1): EAGVAQSPRYKIIEKRQSVAFWCNPISGHATLYWYQQILGQGPKLLIQFQNNGVVDDSQLPKDRFSAERLKGVDSTLKIQPAKLEDSAVYLCASSLDGVWSEQFFGPGTRLTVL.

The gene calls are TRBV5-1 and TRBJ2-1, with 7 bases identical to TRBD1. V lost 2 bases to trimming and J lost 7 bases; unmatched junction nucleotides: 3. Germline values: CDR1 SGHRS, CDR2 YFSETQ. The CDR3 has 13 residues. The CDR3 DNA is TGCGCCAGCAGCTTCGGGACAGAGAATGAGCAGTTCTTC. Translated, it gives CASSFGTENEQFF.

This clonotype was observed many times. The CDR3 DNA reads as TGCGCCAGCAGCCAAGGCGGCAGGAACTACAATGAGCAGTTCTTC. Protein product: CASSQGGRNYNEQFF. The chain links TRBV4-1 to TRBJ2-1; D ambiguous. Between the trimmed V and J ends, which lost 1 base and 3 bases, there was a span of 10 bases. Germline V lookup: CDR1 MGHRA, CDR2 YSYEKL. The CDR3 is made up of 15 amino acids.

This clonotype has a handful of counts. V gene TRBV19 combines with J gene TRBJ2-5, with D perhaps TRBD1 (5 bases). V lost 5 bases and J 4 bases, leaving 11 bases between the germline ends. The CDR3 is 13 amino acids. CDR1 and CDR2 from the germline V gene are LNHDA and SQIVND (reference sequence). The CDR3 nucleotides are TGTGCCAGTAGTCAGGGCAGGGTAGAGACCCAGTACTTC. It specifies CASSQGRVETQYF. Together with reference TRBV19 and TRBJ2-5, the CDR3 gives the full variable domain: DGGITQSPKYLFRKEGQNVTLSCEQNLNHDAMYWYRQDPGQGLRLIYYSQIVNDFQKGDIAEGYSVSREKKESFPLTVTSAQKNPTAFYLCASSQGRVETQYFGPGTRLLVL.

This clonotype was seen more than once but under ten times. The chain employs TRBV2 and TRBJ2-7; 7 positions agree with TRBD2. V shed 7 bases, J shed 3 bases, and the junction held 24 bases outside the gene matches. Germline V CDR1 and CDR2: SNHLY, FYNNEI. The CDR3 consists of 19 residues. The CDR3 region has the DNA TGTGCCAGCACACCCCGAAGCGGGACGTTGGGGAAACCGCTCTACGAGCAGTACTTC. This codes for CASTPRSGTLGKPLYEQYF.

This clonotype was seen only a few times. V gene TRBV27 combines with J gene TRBJ1-5, with 10 nucleotides matching TRBD1. This CDR3 comprises 17 residues. The junction had 6 bases not matched to a gene; V was cut back by 3 bases and J by 1 base. Germline-derived CDR1 and CDR2 are MNHEY and SMNVEV (reference sequence). The CDR3 protein is CASSLSSGQGSNQPQHF. CDR3 nucleotides: TGTGCCAGCAGTTTGTCATCGGGACAGGGGAGCAATCAGCCCCAGCATTTT.

This clonotype was counted ten times or more. This chain uses TRBV24-1 with TRBJ2-1; D gene uncertain. The CDR3 sequence is 13 residues long. The V end lost 1 base, the J end lost 8 bases, and 8 bases lay between the germline ends. Germline-derived CDR1 and CDR2 are KGHDR and SFDVKD. The CDR3 here is CATSDFSGHEQFF. Written as DNA, the CDR3 is TGTGCCACCAGTGATTTTTCCGGTCATGAGCAGTTCTTC.

This clonotype was seen more than once but under ten times. This sequence joins TRBV3-1 and TRBJ1-5, with D tentatively TRBD1 (5 bases). The germline V gene has CDR1 LGHDT and CDR2 YNNKEL (reference sequence). This CDR3 has 16 amino acids. V shed 1 base and J shed 7 bases, with 17 bases lying between them. The CDR3 DNA reads as TGTGCCAGCAGCCAAGGGTTGCGGGGCTTAAGGCAGCCCCAGCATTTT. Translation: CASSQGLRGLRQPQHF.

This clonotype was recorded many times. The rearrangement joins TRBV12-3 or TRBV12-4 to TRBJ1-1; possible D gene TRBD1, 5 bases. V lost 4 bases and J 5 bases, leaving 11 bases between the germline ends. The CDR3 runs 13 residues. The CDR3 loop reads CASSYQGGTEAFF. In DNA, the CDR3 is TGTGCCAGCAGTTACCAGGGTGGAACTGAAGCTTTCTTT.

The chain has TRBV5-1 and TRBJ2-5; 10 bases are a match to TRBD2. Germline V gene lookup returns CDR1 SGHRS and CDR2 YFSETQ. The CDR3 extends over 14 amino acids. V lost 4 bases, J lost 4 bases, and 4 bases stayed unmatched. CDR3 in amino acids: CASSAGTSVETQYF. As DNA, the CDR3 is TGCGCCAGCAGCGCCGGGACTAGCGTAGAGACCCAGTACTTC.

The sample holds many counts of this clonotype. The chain carries TRBV4-1 and TRBJ2-7; D perhaps matches TRBD2 (8 bases). Trimming pared 3 bases from V and 2 bases from J, leaving 17 bases between. This CDR3 contains 16 residues. Per germline, CDR1 MGHRA and CDR2 YSYEKL. The CDR3 DNA reads as TGCGCCAGCAGCCACGGGGGGGACAGAGTTACCTACGAGCAGTACTTC. Amino acid sequence: CASSHGGDRVTYEQYF.

This rearrangement joins TRBV10-3 to TRBJ1-2, with D perhaps TRBD1 (6 bases). Germline V gene sequence: CDR1 ENHRY, CDR2 SYGVKD. The germline V and J ends were trimmed by 3 bases and 4 bases, with 15 bases remaining between them. The CDR3 length is 15 residues. The CDR3 spells CAISDTGQRAYGYTF. CDR3 bases: TGTGCCATCAGTGATACTGGACAGCGGGCCTATGGCTACACCTTC.

This clonotype was observed many times. This sequence joins TRBV9 and TRBJ1-2; 8 bases agree with TRBD1. The trim removed 2 bases at V and 4 bases at J, leaving 1 base unmatched. This CDR3 has 13 residues. Germline CDR1 and CDR2: SGDLS and YYNGEE. CDR3 sequence (DNA): TGTGCCAGCAGCGTCGGACAGGGCTATGGCTACACCTTC. Its protein is CASSVGQGYGYTF.

This clonotype has just a few counts. This chain uses TRBV20-1 with TRBJ1-5; 8 positions agree with TRBD1. The CDR3 covers 14 residues. Looked up from germline, CDR1 is DFQATT and CDR2 is SNEGSKA (reference sequence). The V segment lost 1 base and the J segment 6 bases; nucleotides outside the gene matches: 5. The CDR3 DNA reads TGCAGTGCTAGAGCCGGGACAGGCGTTCAGCCCCAGCATTTT. Its protein is CSARAGTGVQPQHF.

The table lists this clonotype with many counts. This chain uses TRBV14 with TRBJ2-1; 10 bases line up with TRBD1. CDR3 size: 16 residues. Looked up from germline, CDR1 is SGHDN and CDR2 is FVKESK. Trimming at V came to 4 bases and at J to 7 bases, leaving 10 bases not matched to a gene. The CDR3 sequence is CASSPPQGQGRNEQFF. In nucleotides, the CDR3 is TGTGCCAGCAGCCCTCCACAGGGACAGGGGAGAAATGAGCAGTTCTTC.

In its sample, this clonotype was seen a few times. The J gene is TRBJ1-2, the V gene TRBV7-2; D remains ambiguous. The length of the CDR3 is 11 residues. CDR1 and CDR2 from the germline V gene are SGHTA and FQGNSA. V lost 5 bases, J lost 4 bases, and 5 bases lay in between. The CDR3 sequence: CASSPAYGYTF. CDR3 sequence (DNA): TGTGCCAGCAGCCCAGCCTATGGCTACACCTTC.